Below, one TCR beta chain is given with its context. The data originate from a study of glioma-infiltrating T cells after dendritic cell vaccination. Overall study: Patients had newly diagnosed or recurrent glioblastoma and received dendritic cell vaccines.

Trimming shortened V by 5 bases and J by 11 bases, and 6 bases separated the two germline ends. This CDR3 contains 8 residues. Germline V CDR1 and CDR2: DFQATT, SNEGSKA (reference sequence). Documented time point: after dendritic cell vaccination, including at tumor progression/relapse. TCRB CDR3 was amplified from 2 ug genomic DNA or less. Using immunoSEQ multiplex PCR, the repertoire was profiled, and TCRdb retains in-frame clones only, with some absent. In the table there are tens of thousands of clones, about 80% of which are singletons. The material sequenced was blood, taken after dendritic cell vaccination. The chain uses TRBV20-1 and TRBJ1-1, with unresolved D. This clonotype was sampled from a human donor with glioblastoma. The CDR3 DNA sequence: TGCAGTGCTCCGGGGGCTTTCTTT. Encoded protein: CSAPGAFF.